The 18 T cell receptor beta chains listed next were all sequenced from one sample in a study of OX40 agonist ivuxolimab in advanced cancers. Data came from immunoSEQ multiplex PCR; TCRdb stores just in-frame clones and leaves some out. The sample has over 60,000 clones; 80% to 90% are singletons. The specimen comprised CD4+ or CD8+ T cells sorted from blood, sampled in a trial of the OX40 agonist ivuxolimab. All receptors derive from an adult with an advanced solid tumor such as melanoma, head and neck, liver or kidney cancer.

V gene TRBV11-2 combines with J gene TRBJ1-2; D not certain. CDR3 length: 15 residues. The germline CDR1 and CDR2 sequences are SGHAT and FQNNGV. V lost 2 bases, J lost 4 bases, and 14 bases lay in between. CDR3 in DNA: TGTGCCAGCAGCTTACAGAGGACGGAGATCTATGGCTACACCTTC. Amino acids: CASSLQRTEIYGYTF.

The chain joins TRBV11-1 to TRBJ2-4; tentatively, D is TRBD1 or TRBD2 (5 bases each). The CDR3 consists of 14 residues. V was shortened by 5 bases and J by 6 bases, with 14 bases between the two germline ends. Germline V lookup: CDR1 SGHAT, CDR2 FQDESV (reference sequence). This CDR3 is CASSPWDDRNIQYF. In DNA form, the CDR3 reads TGTGCCAGCAGCCCGTGGGACGACCGAAACATTCAGTACTTC. The entire variable domain, with the rest obtained from reference TRBV11-1 and TRBJ2-4, is as follows: EAEVAQSPRYKITEKSQAVAFWCDPISGHATLYWYRQILGQGPELLVQFQDESVVDDSQLPKDRFSAERLKGVDSTLKIQPAELGDSAMYLCASSPWDDRNIQYFGAGTRLSVL.

This sequence joins TRBV25-1 and TRBJ2-2, with 7 bases identical to TRBD1. The CDR3 consists of 16 residues. Germline assignment: CDR1 MGHDK and CDR2 SYGVNS. J gave up 7 bases and V 2 bases, and 10 bases lay outside the gene matches. This CDR3 is CASSEGQTGWNGELFF. CDR3 sequence (DNA): TGTGCCAGCAGTGAAGGTCAGACAGGGTGGAACGGGGAGCTGTTTTTT.

This rearrangement joins TRBV14 to TRBJ2-1; D gene ambiguous. The CDR3 totals 11 residues. CDR1 is SGHDN, CDR2 FVKESK, per germline. V was pared by 3 bases and J by 5 bases, with 2 bases between. For the CDR3, the DNA is TGTGCCAGCAGCCAGGACAATGAGCAGTTCTTC. This gives the protein CASSQDNEQFF. The entire variable domain, with the rest obtained from reference TRBV14 and TRBJ2-1, is as follows: EAGVTQFPSHSVIEKGQTVTLRCDPISGHDNLYWYRRVMGKEIKFLLHFVKESKQDESGMPNNRFLAERTGGTYSTLKVQPAELEDSGVYFCASSQDNEQFFGPGTRLTVL.

The chain couples TRBV19 to TRBJ1-5, with D unresolved. Trimming cost V 1 base and J 4 bases, with 14 bases left between them. The germline V gene has CDR1 LNHDA and CDR2 SQIVND (reference sequence). The CDR3 runs 16 residues. The CDR3 region has the DNA TGTGCCAGTAGTATAGTTCAGGAAGTGGATAATCAGCCCCAGCATTTT. Its protein product is CASSIVQEVDNQPQHF.

The V call is TRBV13, the J call TRBJ1-2, with 7 bases aligning to TRBD1. With V trimmed by 3 bases and J by 4 bases, 2 bases remained unmatched. The CDR3 runs 13 residues. The germline CDR1 and CDR2 sequences are PRHDT and FYEKMQ (reference sequence). Here the CDR3 DNA reads TGTGCCAGCAGCTTGGGACAGACCTATGGCTACACCTTC. Protein: CASSLGQTYGYTF. The whole variable domain, remainder taken from reference TRBV13 and TRBJ1-2, is AAGVIQSPRHLIKEKRETATLKCYPIPRHDTVYWYQQGPGQDPQFLISFYEKMQSDKGSIPDRFSAQQFSDYHSELNMSSLELGDSALYFCASSLGQTYGYTFGSGTRLTVV.

The chain recombines TRBV5-1 with TRBJ2-5, with 14 bases aligning to TRBD2. This CDR3 is built from 15 residues. Looked up from germline, CDR1 is SGHRS and CDR2 is YFSETQ. Trimming removed 4 bases from V and 5 bases from J; junction bases left unmatched: 4. Here the CDR3 reads CASSRTSGRRETQYF. The CDR3 nucleotides read TGCGCCAGCAGCCGGACTAGCGGGAGGCGGGAGACCCAGTACTTC.

The chain is built from TRBV4-1 and TRBJ1-2, with D tentatively TRBD1 (6 bases). Germline V gene data show CDR1 as MGHRA and CDR2 as YSYEKL. Trimming stripped 4 bases from V and 6 bases from J, with 18 bases between. This CDR3 has 15 amino acids. DNA for the CDR3: TGCGCCAGCAGCCGTCCCGGGACATTCCCGGATGGCTACACCTTC. It translates to CASSRPGTFPDGYTF.

The chain recombines TRBV11-3 with TRBJ1-1; 12 nucleotides match TRBD1. Germline V CDR1 and CDR2: SGHNT, YENEEA. V lost 1 base and J lost 4; bases outside the gene matches: 7. This CDR3 spans 17 amino acids. CDR3 DNA: TGTGCCAGCAGCTTAGTCTTGGGACAGGGGGCGAGCACTGAAGCTTTCTTT. It specifies CASSLVLGQGASTEAFF.

This clone was found once. V is TRBV4-3 and J is TRBJ2-7, with 9 bases aligning to TRBD1. The junction had 9 bases not matched to a gene; V was cut back by 4 bases and J by 5 bases. Germline loops: CDR1 LGHNA, CDR2 YSLEER. This CDR3 has 15 residues. CDR3 sequence: CASSPSLWTGDEQYF. CDR3 in DNA: TGCGCCAGCAGCCCTAGCCTCTGGACAGGGGACGAGCAGTACTTC.

This clone was counted once. This chain joins TRBV20-1 and TRBJ1-1; 9 bases fit TRBD1. Germline loops: CDR1 DFQATT, CDR2 SNEGSKA (reference sequence). The CDR3 covers 9 residues. CDR3 nucleotide sequence: TGCACTGGACAGGGGAAGGATTTCTTT. This sequence encodes CTGQGKDFF.

The chain employs TRBV5-6 and TRBJ2-1; 8 nucleotides agree with TRBD1. Losses at the gene ends were 1 base for V and 3 bases for J; bases not matched to a gene: 3. This CDR3 spans 15 amino acids. CDR1 and CDR2 from the germline V gene are SGHDT and YYEEEE. CDR3 in DNA: TGTGCCAGCAGCTTGACAGGGGGAGGCTACAATGAGCAGTTCTTC. Translation gives CASSLTGGGYNEQFF.

The rearrangement uses TRBV9 and TRBJ1-2; D ambiguous. Germline CDR1 and CDR2: SGDLS and YYNGEE. The CDR3 covers 14 residues. Trimming stripped 0 bases from V and 0 bases from J, with 6 bases between. The CDR3 DNA sequence: TGTGCCAGCAGCGTAGTGGGGACTAACTATGGCTACACCTTC. Translated: CASSVVGTNYGYTF.

The CDR3 protein is CASSLGSSYQPQHF. DNA of the CDR3: TGTGCCAGCAGCTTGGGGTCGAGCTATCAGCCCCAGCATTTT. The chain joins TRBV5-6 to TRBJ1-5, with unresolved D. Germline CDR1 SGHDT, CDR2 YYEEEE. Trimming removed 0 bases at V and 5 bases at J, with 9 bases between. CDR3 length: 14 amino acids.

This sequence joins TRBV7-2 and TRBJ1-1; D not resolved. The germline V gene has CDR1 SGHTA and CDR2 FQGNSA. There are 14 residues in the CDR3. V lost 1 base and J lost 11, with 17 bases in between. The DNA for the CDR3 is TGTGCCAGCAGCTTAGATCAATCGGTGCGCGGGGCTTTCTTT. It codes for CASSLDQSVRGAFF.

Concerning this clone: A read error is likely, as this CDR3 ends without the conserved phenylalanine or tryptophan. It is unclear where the CDR3 begins or ends on the DNA, so no DNA is shown, and the CDR3 is as TCRdb lists it. The CDR3 protein is CASSLFDSGLVL. The chain recombines TRBV7-9 with TRBJ1-2. Germline V gene sequence: CDR1 SEHNR, CDR2 FQNEAQ (reference sequence). The CDR3 spans 12 residues, counting both ends.

This clone was seen once. The gene calls are TRBV6-1 and TRBJ1-2, with D perhaps TRBD1 (5 bases). Germline V lookup: CDR1 MNHNS, CDR2 SASEGT. This CDR3 has 15 amino acids. V gave up 2 bases and J gave up 3 bases, with 13 bases separating them. The CDR3 DNA reads as TGTGCCAGCAGTGAAAAGGGGTTGGGTGACTATGGCTACACCTTC. Protein product: CASSEKGLGDYGYTF.

The rearrangement links TRBV7-9 to TRBJ2-1; the match to TRBD2 covers 15 bases. The CDR3 has 18 residues. With 4 bases clipped from V and 1 base from J, the junction kept 5 bases outside the gene matches. Looked up from germline, CDR1 is SEHNR and CDR2 is FQNEAQ (reference sequence). The CDR3 reads CASSSAGTSGRSYNEQFF. The DNA for the CDR3 is TGTGCCAGCAGCTCAGCCGGGACTAGCGGGAGGTCCTACAATGAGCAGTTCTTC.